The present TCR beta chain was sequenced within a study of response to subunit inactivated influenza vaccine (dated by TCRdb to between 2018 and 2020). General notes on the study: To follow how T cells responded to a trivalent subunit inactivated influenza vaccine, the researchers relied on deep quantitative profiling of the T cell receptor repertoire. The paper's findings and limits, for the study overall: It was suggested by the authors that each seasonal influenza vaccination may recruit only a limited number of new T cells.

The junction shows trimming of 6 bases on V and 4 bases on J, plus 19 bases between the germline ends. CDR1 and CDR2, per the germline V gene, are MNHEY and SVGEGT. Its CDR3 holds 16 amino acids, cysteine through phenylalanine. This entry keeps only the CDR3 DNA: 48 bases, framed from base 1. Details on this clonotype: Its recognized antigen is unknown. No base qualities exist here, and no much larger clone lies one base off it.

Library method: RT-PCR. Data came from an Illumina HiSeq 2500. In TCRdb, the public reads were trimmed at Q25 with fastp and aligned with MiXCR, with productive beta chains retained. Merged by CDR3 protein, the rows form single entries marked with the most common genes and DNA. In all, the sample holds roughly 550,000 distinct CDR3 sequences, and roughly 23% of those were seen once. 2.8% of the sample rests with the top ten. The sample was also linked to a second study, of T cells expressing NK-cell markers. As that second paper reports: TCR beta cDNA libraries were made by 5'RACE template switching that added a universal primer site and unique molecular identifiers. Eight or nine donors provided sorted CD3+CD56+NKG2C+, CD3+CD56+NKG2C- and CD3+CD56-NKG2C+ T-cell subsets, whose TCR beta-chain repertoires were profiled. Of the eight sequenced donors, seven were found to be HCMV-seropositive and one was found to be HCMV-seronegative. In several experiments an anti-gammadeltaTCR antibody was added to restrict sorting to alphabetaTCR-expressing T cells. In more than five donors, the dominant CD3+CD56+NKG2C+ clonotypes ranked among the top 10 CD8+ clonotypes, making up roughly 1.0-8% of CD8+ T cells. Those dominant clonotypes were again the most abundant among CD3+CD56-NKG2C+ cells in a handful of donors, at roughly 25-65%. Whether the expanded NKG2C-expressing T cell clones were specific for HCMV antigens was left unclear. The eight sequenced donors were randomly selected healthy volunteers, three men and five women. To determine HCMV serostatus, a commercial ELISA kit was used to detect HCMV-specific IgG in serum. Peripheral blood mononuclear cells were isolated from blood by Ficoll density gradient centrifugation. Magnetic immunoseparation with Miltenyi isolation kits was used to isolate CD4+ and CD8+ T cells from PBMC. cDNA synthesis was primed from the TCR beta constant segment and was followed by two successive PCR amplification steps. Sequencing of the libraries produced 2 x 150 bp reads on Illumina HiSeq 2000/2500, MiSeq or NextSeq. MIGEC was used to demultiplex reads and group reads by UMI, and MiTCR was used to assemble and quantify clonotypes. Only TCR cDNA sequences supported by at least two reads were kept to exclude erroneous sequences. The tcR package was used for downstream repertoire analysis, and clonotypes were matched across fractions by CDR3 nucleotide sequence plus V segment. VDJmatch was used to annotate antigen specificity against VDJdb, with one amino acid substitution allowed in CDR3.

The rearranged chain carries TRBV6-2 or TRBV6-3 and TRBJ2-1; TRBD2 is a possible D gene, resting on 6 matching bases. The receptor was isolated from a man aged 45-60 years who received an inactivated influenza vaccine. Donor details come from another sample of the same person, matched by shared clones. The material sequenced was CD4+ T cells sorted from PBMCs, taken roughly 13 days after vaccination. The DNA reads as follows: TGTGCCAGCAGGGGATCTAAGACTAGTGCTTACAATGAGCAGTTCTTC. It specifies CASRGSKTSAYNEQFF.